This TCR beta chain was identified in a study of blood T cell repertoires in COVID-19. Study-level background: Nucleic acid was either cDNA or gDNA, and it came from T cells, B-cell-depleted T cells, or PBMCs.

Adults between roughly 18 and 89 years of age took part from fewer than 30 US areas. Cohort 3 donors counted as recovered after two negative PCRs, clearance, or resolved symptoms. CDR3 length: 15 residues. Per the germline V gene, CDR1 is SGDLS and CDR2 is YYNGEE. J lost 7 bases, V lost 0 bases, and 7 bases had no gene match. Per the study methods: Amplification with reference gene primers provided the estimates of nucleated cell counts. Clones were sequenced by immunoSEQ multiplex PCR, and TCRdb holds only the in-frame ones, with some missing. That table gives V, J and clone size, and the DNA gave D and trimming. This repertoire shows fewer than 200,000 clones, 84% found once; its top ten account for approximately 12%.

The source material was PBMCs or T cells enriched from blood (not recorded which). This chain links TRBV9 with TRBJ2-1; TRBD1 matches at 7 bases. This clonotype was sampled from a man in his forties or fifties who had recovered from COVID-19. The CDR3 bases are TGTGCCAGCAGCGTAGCTCTCGGGACAGCTAATGAGCAGTTCTTC. This translates into CASSVALGTANEQFF.